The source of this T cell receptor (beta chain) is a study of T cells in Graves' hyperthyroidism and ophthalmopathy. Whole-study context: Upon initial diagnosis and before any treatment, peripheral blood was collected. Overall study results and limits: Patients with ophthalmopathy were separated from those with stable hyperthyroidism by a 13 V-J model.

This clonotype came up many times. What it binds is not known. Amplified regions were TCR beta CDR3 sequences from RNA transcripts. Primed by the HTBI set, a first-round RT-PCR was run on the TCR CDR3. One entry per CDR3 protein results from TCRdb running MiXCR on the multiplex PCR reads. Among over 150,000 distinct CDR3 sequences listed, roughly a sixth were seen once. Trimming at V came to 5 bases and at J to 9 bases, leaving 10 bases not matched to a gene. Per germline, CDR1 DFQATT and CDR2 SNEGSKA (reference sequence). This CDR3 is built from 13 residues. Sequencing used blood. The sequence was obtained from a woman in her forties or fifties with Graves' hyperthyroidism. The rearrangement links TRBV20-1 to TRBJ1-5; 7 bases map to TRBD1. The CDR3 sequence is CSAPKTGTGPQHF. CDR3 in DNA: TGCAGTGCTCCCAAGACAGGGACTGGGCCCCAGCATTTT.